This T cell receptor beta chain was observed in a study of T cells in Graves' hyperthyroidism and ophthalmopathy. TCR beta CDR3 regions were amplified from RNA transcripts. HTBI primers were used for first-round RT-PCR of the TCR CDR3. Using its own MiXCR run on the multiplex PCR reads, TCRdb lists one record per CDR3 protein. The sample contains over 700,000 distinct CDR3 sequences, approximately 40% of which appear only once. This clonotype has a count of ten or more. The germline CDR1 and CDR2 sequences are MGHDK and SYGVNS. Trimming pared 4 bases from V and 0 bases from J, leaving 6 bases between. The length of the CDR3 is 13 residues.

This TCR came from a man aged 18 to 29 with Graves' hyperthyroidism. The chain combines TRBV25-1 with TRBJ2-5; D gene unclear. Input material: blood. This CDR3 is CASSVTDQETQYF. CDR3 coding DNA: TGTGCCAGCAGTGTGACGGACCAAGAGACCCAGTACTTC. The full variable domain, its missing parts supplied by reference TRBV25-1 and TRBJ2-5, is EADIYQTPRYLVIGTGKKITLECSQTMGHDKMYWYQQDPGMELHLIHYSYGVNSTEKGDLSSESTVSRIRTEHFPLTLESARPSHTSQYLCASSVTDQETQYFGPGTRLLVL.